Each of the 19 T cell receptor beta chains below was sequenced from the same sample in a study of blood T cell repertoires in COVID-19. Produced via immunoSEQ multiplex PCR; TCRdb's table is partial and in-frame only. The table shows under 200,000 clones, with almost 85% occurring only once. Sequenced sample: peripheral blood. These receptors came from a man in his forties who had recovered from COVID-19.

In this sample, this clone turned up once. The gene calls are TRBV18 and TRBJ2-5; the match to TRBD2 covers 9 bases. The germline V gene has CDR1 KGHSH and CDR2 LQKENI. The CDR3 is 14 residues long. V lost 0 bases, J lost 4 bases, and 0 bases stayed unmatched. This chain's CDR3 is CASSPPGLAETQYF. For the CDR3, the DNA is TGTGCCAGCTCACCACCGGGACTAGCAGAGACCCAGTACTTC.

Worth noting for this clone: Distinct nucleotide sequences in the sample also encode this CDR3. This sequence joins TRBV28 and TRBJ2-4; perhaps TRBD2 as D (6 bases). The CDR3 length is 12 residues. Germline lookup yields CDR1 MDHEN and CDR2 SYDVKM. Trimming took 3 bases from V and 6 from J, leaving 6 bases between them. CDR3 sequence: CASSLGGNIQYF. CDR3 DNA sequence: TGTGCCAGCAGTTTGGGGGGAAACATTCAGTACTTC.

V and J are TRBV7-3 and TRBJ2-2; unclear D gene. The CDR3 extends over 16 amino acids. Germline V gives CDR1 SGHTA, CDR2 FQGTGA. V lost 2 bases and J 0 bases, leaving 10 bases between the germline ends. The CDR3 nucleotides are TGTGCCAGCAGCTTACTTCGCACATCGAACACCGGGGAGCTGTTTTTT. Its protein product is CASSLLRTSNTGELFF.

On this clone: The same CDR3 can be traced to other DNA sequences in this sample. The chain couples TRBV6-5 to TRBJ1-2; no clear D. In germline, CDR1 is MNHEY, CDR2 SVGAGI. The ends were cut back, 8 bases at V and 1 base at J, with 5 bases in the middle. This CDR3 has 11 amino acids. CDR3 in DNA: TGTGCCAGCGGCGGTAACTATGGCTACACCTTC. Translating gives CASGGNYGYTF.

This clone is medium-sized by share. The chain has TRBV6-2 or TRBV6-3 and TRBJ1-5; no clear D. The CDR3 sequence is 13 residues long. The ends were cut back, 3 bases at V and 7 bases at J, with 10 bases in the middle. Per germline, CDR1 MNHEY and CDR2 SVGEGT. For the CDR3, the DNA is TGTGCCAGCAGTTATTCCATGGAGCAGCCCCAGCATTTT. Amino acid sequence: CASSYSMEQPQHF.

The chain is built from TRBV12-3 or TRBV12-4 and TRBJ1-4; maybe TRBD1 (5 bases). This CDR3 comprises 12 residues. V shed 6 bases and J shed 8 bases, with 10 bases lying between them. As DNA, the CDR3 is TGTGCCAGCAGCCGGACAAAAGAAAAACTGTTTTTT. Protein: CASSRTKEKLFF.

J is TRBJ2-1 and V is TRBV19, with TRBD2 matching over 8 bases. The V gene's germline CDR1 is LNHDA and CDR2 SQIVND (reference sequence). V was clipped by 7 bases and J by 6 bases; unmatched bases: 14. The CDR3 consists of 16 residues. The CDR3 sequence is CASIAQSGRGGNEQFF. The CDR3 nucleotides are TGTGCCAGTATAGCCCAATCGGGACGGGGGGGCAATGAGCAGTTCTTC.

The CDR3 sequence is CASSEAGVYEQYF. The DNA of the CDR3 is TGTGCCAGCAGTGAAGCAGGGGTCTACGAGCAGTACTTC. The chain uses TRBV2 and TRBJ2-7, with D tentatively TRBD1 (5 bases). The V gene's germline CDR1 is SNHLY and CDR2 FYNNEI. Trimming stripped 0 bases from V and 3 bases from J, with 6 bases between. The CDR3 is made up of 13 amino acids.

The J gene is TRBJ1-1, the V gene TRBV9, with 8 bases fitting TRBD1. CDR1 and CDR2 from the germline V gene are SGDLS and YYNGEE. With V trimmed by 4 bases and J by 1 base, 6 bases remained unmatched. This CDR3 region has 15 residues. The CDR3 sequence: CASSTRGQGNTEAFF. CDR3 in DNA: TGTGCCAGCAGCACCCGTGGACAGGGGAACACTGAAGCTTTCTTT.

This chain connects TRBV27 to TRBJ2-7; perhaps TRBD2 as D (5 bases). V lost 6 bases and J lost 7, with 13 bases in between. Germline values: CDR1 MNHEY, CDR2 SMNVEV (reference sequence). The CDR3 extends over 12 amino acids. The DNA of the CDR3 is TGTGCCAGCAGAAGAGGAACGGGAGAGCAGTACTTC. Translated: CASRRGTGEQYF.

The V call is TRBV30, the J call TRBJ1-3; 7 nucleotides align to TRBD1. CDR1 and CDR2 (germline): GTSNPN, SVGIG (reference sequence). The ends lost 5 bases at V and 0 bases at J; junction bases unmatched: 1. The CDR3 has 13 residues. The CDR3 DNA reads TGTGCCTGGGACAGGGTCTCTGGAAACACCATATATTTT. It translates to CAWDRVSGNTIYF.

This clone has only a few counts. The J gene is TRBJ2-2, the V gene TRBV27; weak D call: TRBD2 (5 bases). Germline CDR1 MNHEY, CDR2 SMNVEV (reference sequence). This CDR3 is 12 amino acids long. Trimming left V 4 bases short and J 7 bases short, with 7 bases between. The CDR3: CASSSGLGELFF. The CDR3 nucleotides read TGTGCCAGCAGTTCCGGACTCGGGGAGCTGTTTTTT.

The chain employs TRBV7-2 and TRBJ1-1; 9 bases fit TRBD1. Trimming cost V 1 base and J 5 bases; bases outside gene matches: 11. The CDR3 has 17 residues. The germline V gene encodes CDR1 SGHTA and CDR2 FQGNSA. CDR3 protein: CASSLVFTGGDGTEAFF. Written as DNA, the CDR3 is TGTGCCAGCAGCTTAGTTTTTACAGGGGGCGATGGAACTGAAGCTTTCTTT.

The chain is built from TRBV6-6 and TRBJ2-1; 7 nucleotides agree with TRBD1. J lost 2 bases, V lost 6 bases, and 7 bases had no gene match. Germline lookup yields CDR1 MNHNY and CDR2 SVGAGI (reference sequence). CDR3 length: 15 residues. The CDR3 loop reads CASSPDRNTYNEQFF. In nucleotides, the CDR3 is TGTGCCAGCAGCCCGGACAGGAACACCTACAATGAGCAGTTCTTC.

This chain uses TRBV4-1 with TRBJ1-2; TRBD1 matches at 9 bases. Germline values: CDR1 MGHRA, CDR2 YSYEKL. This CDR3 has 19 amino acids. The V and J ends lost 0 bases and 2 bases, in that order; junction bases with no gene match: 13. Here the CDR3 reads CASSQDNRGLSNFNYGYTF. The CDR3 DNA sequence: TGCGCCAGCAGCCAAGACAACAGGGGGCTTTCCAACTTCAACTATGGCTACACCTTC.

This clone came up once. The J gene is TRBJ2-3, the V gene TRBV20-1; D ambiguous. Trimming removed 6 bases at V and 7 bases at J, with 8 bases between. The CDR3 covers 10 residues. Germline CDR1 reads DFQATT; CDR2 reads SNEGSKA (reference sequence). CDR3: CSADINTQYF. CDR3 nucleotide sequence: TGCAGTGCCGACATTAATACGCAGTATTTT.

The chain links TRBV4-1 to TRBJ1-4, with a tentative D call TRBD1 (5 bases). Germline V lookup: CDR1 MGHRA, CDR2 YSYEKL. The V and J ends lost 4 bases and 2 bases respectively, with 14 bases between them. The CDR3 has 16 amino acids. In DNA, the CDR3 is TGCGCCAGCAGCCCGCCGGGGGGGATCACTAATGAAAAACTGTTTTTT. Amino acid sequence: CASSPPGGITNEKLFF.

V is TRBV6-5 and J is TRBJ2-7; 9 nucleotides align to TRBD1. The V gene end was trimmed by 2 bases and the J gene end by 1 base; junction bases not matched to a gene: 3. This CDR3 comprises 15 residues. Germline V CDR1 and CDR2: MNHEY, SVGAGI. The CDR3 sequence is CASSYRDRGSYEQYF. In DNA form, the CDR3 reads TGTGCCAGCAGTTACAGAGACAGGGGGTCCTACGAGCAGTACTTC.

The sample holds a few counts of this clone. The J gene is TRBJ1-4, the V gene TRBV7-2; the match to TRBD1 covers 9 bases. CDR1 and CDR2 from the germline V gene are SGHTA and FQGNSA. V dropped 5 bases and J dropped 4; count of bases not matched to a gene: 2. This CDR3 is built from 14 residues. CDR3 DNA sequence: TGTGCCAGCAGCCAGGACAGGGGTAATGAAAAACTGTTTTTT. This gives the protein CASSQDRGNEKLFF.